This T cell receptor (beta chain) was captured by sequencing in a study of T cell changes during pregnancy in multiple sclerosis. Only in-frame clones appear in the TCRdb table, and some are missing; sequencing was by immunoSEQ multiplex PCR. The sample shows about 28,000 clones, 85% to 90% of them seen only once. After removal of 2 bases from V and 8 bases from J, the junction contained 7 bases not matched to a gene. Germline V gene sequence: CDR1 SGHRS, CDR2 YFSETQ. The CDR3 spans 15 residues. The receptor comes from a female donor with multiple sclerosis, enrolled in a pregnancy study. The gene calls are TRBV5-1 and TRBJ2-1; TRBD1 aligns across 10 bases. Sequenced here: CD4+ T cells from peripheral blood mononuclear cells, sampled in the second trimester of pregnancy. The CDR3 region has the DNA TGCGCCAGCAGCTTCTGGACAGGGGGTACTCATGAGCAGTTCTTC. Translated: CASSFWTGGTHEQFF.